These 7 T cell receptor beta chains came from one sample sequenced in a study of T cell changes during pregnancy in multiple sclerosis. Produced via immunoSEQ multiplex PCR; TCRdb's table is partial and in-frame only. The data contain some 47,000 clones, 85% to 90% of them singletons. The input for sequencing was peripheral blood, taken in the first trimester of pregnancy. These receptor sequences come from a female donor with multiple sclerosis, enrolled in a pregnancy study.

Only one count was recorded for this clone. The chain combines TRBV27 with TRBJ1-2; D remains unclear. Per the germline V gene, CDR1 is MNHEY and CDR2 is SMNVEV (reference sequence). CDR3 size: 15 residues. V was cut by 4 bases and J by 8 bases, with 20 bases left in between. The CDR3: CASSSTPLPRTGYTF. The CDR3, as DNA: TGTGCCAGCAGTTCAACTCCACTCCCCCGAACCGGCTACACCTTC.

The chain links TRBV5-4 to TRBJ2-5; TRBD1 agrees at 8 bases. Germline V gene lookup returns CDR1 SGHNT and CDR2 YYREEE (reference sequence). V was pared by 3 bases and J by 3 bases, with 7 bases of the junction left unmatched. CDR3 length: 15 residues. The chain's CDR3 is CASSSGRTGKETQYF. CDR3 nucleotides: TGTGCCAGCAGCTCCGGGCGGACAGGGAAAGAGACCCAGTACTTC.

This sequence joins TRBV6-5 and TRBJ1-4; 7 positions match TRBD1. CDR1 MNHEY and CDR2 SVGAGI come from the germline V gene. The CDR3 is made up of 14 amino acids. Trimming removed 6 bases from V and 4 bases from J; junction bases left unmatched: 5. The CDR3 is CASRRQGLNEKLFF. CDR3 in DNA: TGTGCCAGCAGAAGACAGGGACTTAATGAAAAACTGTTTTTT.

The V call is TRBV7-8, the J call TRBJ2-2; perhaps TRBD1 as D (6 bases). This CDR3 comprises 15 residues. Germline-derived CDR1 and CDR2 are SGHVS and FQNEAQ. Trimming took off 3 bases at V and 2 bases at J, with 10 bases between the two ends. The CDR3 here is CASSFGRGNTGELFF. CDR3 DNA: TGTGCCAGCAGCTTCGGCAGGGGCAACACCGGGGAGCTGTTTTTT. Based on the CDR3 plus reference TRBV7-8 and TRBJ2-2, the full variable domain is GAGVSQSPRYKVAKRGQDVALRCDPISGHVSLFWYQQALGQGPEFLTYFQNEAQLDKSGLPSDRFFAERPEGSVSTLKIQRTQQEDSAVYLCASSFGRGNTGELFFGEGSRLTVL.

The gene calls are TRBV4-1 and TRBJ2-1, with 10 nucleotides matching TRBD2. The CDR3 covers 16 residues. Per the germline V gene, CDR1 is MGHRA and CDR2 is YSYEKL. Trimming removed 3 bases from V and 3 bases from J; junction bases left unmatched: 5. CDR3 sequence: CASSHVAGGHYNEQFF. The CDR3 DNA follows: TGCGCCAGCAGCCACGTAGCGGGGGGTCACTACAATGAGCAGTTCTTC.

The chain links TRBV5-1 to TRBJ2-7, with 7 bases that match TRBD1. Trimming cost V 1 base and J 4 bases; bases outside gene matches: 5. The CDR3 runs to 14 residues. Germline loops: CDR1 SGHRS, CDR2 YFSETQ. The CDR3 nucleotides read TGCGCCAGCAGCTTGCCCGGGACAGTTTACGAGCAGTACTTC. Its protein product is CASSLPGTVYEQYF.

With respect to this clone: Other DNA sequences within the sample encode an identical CDR3. The chain has TRBV7-9 and TRBJ2-1, with TRBD2 identical over 9 bases. Germline trimming cut 0 bases from V and 4 bases from J; bases unmatched to any gene: 4. Germline values: CDR1 SEHNR, CDR2 FQNEAQ (reference sequence). CDR3 size: 16 residues. Written as DNA, the CDR3 is TGTGCCAGCAGCTTAGCCCTAGCGGGGACTTACAATGAGCAGTTCTTC. Protein product: CASSLALAGTYNEQFF.